These 2 T cell receptor beta chains originate from one sample sequenced in a study of metastatic and nonmetastatic thyroid tumors. All patients reached thyroid surgery having received no treatment beforehand. Using MiXCR, TCRdb re-called clones from the PCR reads. This sample has approximately 14,000 clones, with around 12% found just once. The sequenced sample was blood. These receptors all come from a female donor with papillary thyroid cancer or a benign thyroid nodule (not recorded which). Some clones in this sample may be carry-over from other donors' samples.

This clone was seen many times. The V and J genes are TRBV20-1 and TRBJ2-1, with D perhaps TRBD1 (7 bases). Trimming pared 2 bases from V and 1 base from J, leaving 15 bases between. The CDR3 is 16 amino acids. In germline, CDR1 is DFQATT, CDR2 SNEGSKA (reference sequence). CDR3: CSARSQTGTSYNEQFF. The CDR3 DNA reads as TGCAGTGCTAGATCCCAGACAGGGACTTCCTACAATGAGCAGTTCTTC.

This chain joins TRBV24-1 and TRBJ1-1; D is undetermined. The CDR3 runs to 14 residues. Trimming pared 9 bases from V and 1 base from J, leaving 14 bases between. Germline V gene sequence: CDR1 KGHDR, CDR2 SFDVKD. The CDR3, as DNA: TGTGCCACCGCCCCGAACAGAGAGAACACTGAAGCTTTCTTT. Its translation is CATAPNRENTEAFF.